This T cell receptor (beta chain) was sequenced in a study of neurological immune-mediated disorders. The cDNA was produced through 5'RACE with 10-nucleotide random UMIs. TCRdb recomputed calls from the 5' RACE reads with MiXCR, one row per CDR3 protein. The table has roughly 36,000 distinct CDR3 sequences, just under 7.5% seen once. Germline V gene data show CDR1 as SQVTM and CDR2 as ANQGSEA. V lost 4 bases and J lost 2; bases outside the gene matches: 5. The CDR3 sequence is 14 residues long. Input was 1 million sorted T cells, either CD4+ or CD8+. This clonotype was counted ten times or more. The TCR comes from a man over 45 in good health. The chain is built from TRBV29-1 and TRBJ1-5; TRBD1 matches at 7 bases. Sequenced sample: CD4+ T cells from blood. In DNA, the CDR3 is TGCAGCGTTGGGGACAGACGGGGCAATCAGCCCCAGCATTTT. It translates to CSVGDRRGNQPQHF.